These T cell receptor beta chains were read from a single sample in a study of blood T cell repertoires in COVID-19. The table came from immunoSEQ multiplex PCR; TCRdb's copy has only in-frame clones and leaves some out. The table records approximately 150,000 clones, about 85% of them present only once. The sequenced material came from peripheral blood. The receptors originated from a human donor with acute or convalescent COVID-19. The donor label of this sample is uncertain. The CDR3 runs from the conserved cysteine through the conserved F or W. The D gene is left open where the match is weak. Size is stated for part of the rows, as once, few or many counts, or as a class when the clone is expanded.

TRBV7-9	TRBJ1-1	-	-	CASSSLLSGTEAFF	TGTGCCAGCAGCTCCTTACTAAGCGGAACTGAAGCTTTCTTT
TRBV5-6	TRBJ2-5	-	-	CASSPLNLGEETQYF	TGTGCCAGCAGCCCCTTGAACCTAGGGGAAGAGACCCAGTACTTC
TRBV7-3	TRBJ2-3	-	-	CASSAGLIPWDTQYF	TGTGCCAGCAGCGCGGGCTTAATCCCCTGGGATACGCAGTATTTT
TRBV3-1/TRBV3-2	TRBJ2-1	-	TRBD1	CASSQGTGSSYNEQFF	TGTGCCAGCAGCCAAGGGACAGGGAGCTCCTACAATGAGCAGTTCTTC
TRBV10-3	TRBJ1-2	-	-	CAIGSGQLYGYTF	TGTGCCATCGGCAGCGGACAGCTCTATGGCTACACCTTC
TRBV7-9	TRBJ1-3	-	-	CAIQGISGNTIYF	TGTGCCATCCAGGGAATCTCTGGAAACACCATATATTTT
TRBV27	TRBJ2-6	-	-	CASSLWGRSGANVLTF	TGTGCCAGCAGTCTTTGGGGGCGGTCTGGGGCCAACGTCCTGACTTTC
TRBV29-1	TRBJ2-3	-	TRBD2	CSVVVVAGGYTDTQYF	TGCAGCGTTGTGGTGGTGGCGGGAGGATACACAGATACGCAGTATTTT
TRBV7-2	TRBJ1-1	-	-	CASSLDYRDTEAFF	TGTGCCAGCAGCTTAGATTACAGGGATACTGAAGCTTTCTTT
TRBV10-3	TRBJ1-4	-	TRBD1	CAIRDRVGEKLFF	TGTGCCATCAGGGACAGGGTCGGGGAAAAACTGTTTTTT
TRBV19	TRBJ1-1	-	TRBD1	CATQNRGLNTEAFF	TGTGCCACCCAGAACAGGGGGCTGAACACTGAAGCTTTCTTT
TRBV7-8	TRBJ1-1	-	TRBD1	CASSFLLGQGLEAFF	TGTGCCAGCAGCTTTCTCTTGGGACAGGGACTAGAAGCTTTCTTT
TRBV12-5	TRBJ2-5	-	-	CASGLVLIEGSQYF	TGTGCTAGTGGTTTGGTACTGATCGAGGGTTCCCAGTACTTC
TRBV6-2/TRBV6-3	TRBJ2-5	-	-	CASSYPGVETQYF	TGTGCCAGCAGTTACCCAGGCGTGGAGACCCAGTACTTC
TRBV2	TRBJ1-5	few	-	CASSVGASNQPQHF	TGTGCCAGCAGTGTGGGGGCTAGCAATCAGCCCCAGCATTTT
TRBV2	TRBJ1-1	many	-	CASSEAAQGKRAFF	TGTGCCAGCAGTGAAGCGGCACAGGGTAAGAGAGCTTTCTTT
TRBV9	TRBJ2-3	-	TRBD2	CASSTLAGDGGKTDTQYF	TGTGCCAGCAGCACCCTAGCGGGGGATGGCGGAAAGACAGATACGCAGTATTTT
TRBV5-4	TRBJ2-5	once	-	CASSLSGSQETQYF	TGTGCCAGCAGCCTATCCGGGAGCCAAGAGACCCAGTACTTC
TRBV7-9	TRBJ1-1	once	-	CASSSVGGITEAFF	TGTGCCAGCAGCTCGGTGGGGGGAATTACTGAAGCTTTCTTT
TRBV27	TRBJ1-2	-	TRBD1	CASSHRGSYGYTF	TGTGCCAGCAGCCACAGGGGTAGCTATGGCTACACCTTC
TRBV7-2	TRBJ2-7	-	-	CASSQGQTSYEQYF	TGTGCCAGCAGCCAAGGACAGACCTCCTACGAGCAGTACTTC
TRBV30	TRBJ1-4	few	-	CAWSADLGQGGKLFF	TGTGCCTGGAGTGCCGATCTTGGACAAGGGGGAAAACTGTTTTTT
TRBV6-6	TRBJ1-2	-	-	CASNPSGVGYTF	TGTGCCAGCAACCCGTCCGGGGTCGGCTACACCTTC
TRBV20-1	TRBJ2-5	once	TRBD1	CSASDSGTGGETQYF	TGCAGTGCTAGTGACTCCGGGACAGGAGGGGAGACCCAGTACTTC
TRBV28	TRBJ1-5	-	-	CASSQNRAGNQPQHF	TGTGCCAGCAGCCAGAACAGGGCCGGCAATCAGCCCCAGCATTTT
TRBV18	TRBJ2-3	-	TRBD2	CASSYNMQSGGAQDTQYF	TGTGCCAGCTCCTATAATATGCAGAGCGGGGGGGCCCAAGATACGCAGTATTTT
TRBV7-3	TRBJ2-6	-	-	CASSQPRSNGVLTF	TGTGCCAGCAGTCAACCCCGATCAAACGGCGTCCTGACTTTC
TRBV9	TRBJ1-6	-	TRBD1	CASSVGGGQGAYNSPLHF	TGTGCCAGCAGCGTAGGAGGGGGACAGGGTGCCTATAATTCACCCCTCCACTTT
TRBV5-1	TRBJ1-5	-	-	CASSPNRDQPQHF	TGCGCCAGCAGCCCCAACAGGGACCAGCCCCAGCATTTT
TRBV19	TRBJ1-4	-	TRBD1	CASSMDRGNEKLFF	TGTGCCAGTAGTATGGACAGGGGTAATGAAAAACTGTTTTTT
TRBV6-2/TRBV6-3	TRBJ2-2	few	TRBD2	CASSYEFGGANTGELFF	TGTGCCAGCAGTTACGAGTTCGGGGGGGCGAACACCGGGGAGCTGTTTTTT
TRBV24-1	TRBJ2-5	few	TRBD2	CATGVRGGSRETQYF	TGTGCCACTGGGGTCCGCGGCGGGAGTAGAGAGACCCAGTACTTC
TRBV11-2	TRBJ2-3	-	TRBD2	CASSLTLIGGGADTQYF	TGTGCCAGCAGCCTAACACTGATTGGCGGGGGGGCCGATACGCAGTATTTT
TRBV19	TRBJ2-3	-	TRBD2	CASSIGGLARDTQYF	TGTGCCAGTAGTATAGGGGGACTAGCGCGGGATACGCAGTATTTT
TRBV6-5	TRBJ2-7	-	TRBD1	CASRQGQGEVEQYF	TGTGCCAGCAGACAGGGACAGGGGGAGGTCGAGCAGTACTTC
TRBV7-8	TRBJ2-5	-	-	CASSQLRGGETQYF	TGTGCCAGCAGCCAACTGCGGGGAGGAGAGACCCAGTACTTC
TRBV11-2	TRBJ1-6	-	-	CASSPGQPDGTLHF	TGTGCCAGCAGCCCTGGACAGCCCGACGGGACCCTCCACTTT
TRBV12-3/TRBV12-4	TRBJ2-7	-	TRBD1	CASREQGAKQYF	TGTGCCAGCAGAGAACAGGGGGCCAAGCAGTACTTC
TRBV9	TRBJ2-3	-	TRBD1	CASSGGTGEDTQYF	TGTGCCAGCAGCGGAGGGACAGGGGAAGATACGCAGTATTTT
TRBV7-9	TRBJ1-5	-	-	CASSPVGGRSSPQHF	TGTGCCAGCAGCCCCGTCGGGGGGCGAAGCTCGCCCCAGCATTTT
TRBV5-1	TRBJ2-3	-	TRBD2	CASSPNSGGRGDTQYF	TGCGCCAGCAGCCCTAATAGCGGGGGCCGGGGGGATACGCAGTATTTT
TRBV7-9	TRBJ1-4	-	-	CASSRGTAATNEKLFF	TGTGCCAGCAGCCGTGGTACAGCTGCAACTAATGAAAAACTGTTTTTT
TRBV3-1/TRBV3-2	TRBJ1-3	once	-	CASSVSAGFSGNTIYF	TGTGCCAGCAGCGTCTCCGCCGGTTTCTCTGGAAACACCATATATTTT
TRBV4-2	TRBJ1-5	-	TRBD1	CASSQETGSNQPQHF	TGTGCCAGCAGCCAAGAGACAGGGTCCAATCAGCCCCAGCATTTT
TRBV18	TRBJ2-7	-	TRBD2	CASSPPGGSGGKYEQYF	TGTGCCAGCTCACCACCGGGCGGTAGCGGGGGAAAATACGAGCAGTACTTC
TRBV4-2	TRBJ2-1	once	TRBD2	CASAGGVNEQFF	TGTGCCAGCGCGGGGGGTGTGAATGAGCAGTTCTTC
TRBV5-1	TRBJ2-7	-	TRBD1	CASSLGRGLSYEQYF	TGCGCCAGCAGCTTGGGCAGGGGGCTTTCCTACGAGCAGTACTTC
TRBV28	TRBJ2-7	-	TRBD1	CASSLSQGAGFSYEQYF	TGTGCCAGCAGTTTATCCCAGGGGGCGGGTTTCTCCTACGAGCAGTACTTC
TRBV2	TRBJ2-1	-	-	CASRDSPRNEQFF	TGTGCCAGCCGAGACAGCCCCCGGAATGAGCAGTTCTTC
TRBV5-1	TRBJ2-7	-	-	CASSPGNGPYEQYF	TGCGCCAGCAGCCCGGGGAACGGACCTTACGAGCAGTACTTC
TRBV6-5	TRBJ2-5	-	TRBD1	CASRRQGQETQYF	TGTGCCAGCAGGAGACAGGGACAAGAGACCCAGTACTTC
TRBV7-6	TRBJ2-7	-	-	CASSLARGTPGRGYEQYF	TGTGCCAGCAGCTTAGCCCGGGGGACTCCGGGTAGGGGCTACGAGCAGTACTTC
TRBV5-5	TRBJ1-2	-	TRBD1	CASSRGQGYGYTF	TGTGCCAGCAGCCGCGGACAGGGTTATGGCTACACCTTC